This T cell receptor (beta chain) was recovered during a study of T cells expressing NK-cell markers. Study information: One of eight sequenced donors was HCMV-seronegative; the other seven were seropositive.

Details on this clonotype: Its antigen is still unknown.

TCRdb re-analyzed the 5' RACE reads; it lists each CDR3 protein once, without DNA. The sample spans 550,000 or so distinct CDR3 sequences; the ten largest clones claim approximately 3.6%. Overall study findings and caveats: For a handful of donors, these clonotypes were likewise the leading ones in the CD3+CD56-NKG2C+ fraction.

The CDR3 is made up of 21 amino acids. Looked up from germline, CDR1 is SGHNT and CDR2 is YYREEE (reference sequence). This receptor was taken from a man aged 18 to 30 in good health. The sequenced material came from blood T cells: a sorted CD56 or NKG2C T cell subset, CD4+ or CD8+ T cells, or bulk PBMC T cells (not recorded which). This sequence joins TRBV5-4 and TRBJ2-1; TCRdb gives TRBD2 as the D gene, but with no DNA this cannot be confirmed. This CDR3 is CASSSALLRTGLADRYNEQFF.